The 20 T cell receptor beta chains below come from one sample, sequenced in a study of T-cell memory formation after mild COVID-19. TCRdb re-analysed the 5' RACE reads in MiXCR, keeping a single row per CDR3 protein. The data contain 250,000 to 400,000 distinct CDR3 sequences, about 13% of them singletons. Sequenced input: PBMCs or a T cell subset sorted from them (not recorded which). The receptors shown here come from a young man who had mild COVID-19 (a few samples of this study predate the infection). Cell type and time point are not known.

This clonotype was seen ten or more times. V gene TRBV20-1 combines with J gene TRBJ2-1; D is possibly TRBD2 (5 bases). Germline V gene lookup returns CDR1 DFQATT and CDR2 SNEGSKA (reference sequence). This CDR3 has 13 amino acids. With 7 bases removed from V and 2 bases from J, the gap between germline ends came to 12 bases. In DNA form, the CDR3 reads TGCAGTGGCTTGGCGGGTACCTACAATGAGCAGTTCTTC. Protein sequence: CSGLAGTYNEQFF.

The chain recombines TRBV18 with TRBJ1-1; TRBD1 matches at 8 bases. V lost 4 bases to trimming and J lost 0 bases; unmatched junction nucleotides: 4. This CDR3 has 15 residues. Per the germline V gene, CDR1 is KGHSH and CDR2 is LQKENI. CDR3 protein: CASSRGTGMNTEAFF. Written as DNA, the CDR3 is TGTGCCAGCTCACGAGGGACAGGCATGAACACTGAAGCTTTCTTT. Together with reference TRBV18 and TRBJ1-1, the CDR3 gives the full variable domain: NAGVMQNPRHLVRRRGQEARLRCSPMKGHSHVYWYRQLPEEGLKFMVYLQKENIIDESGMPKERFSAEFPKEGPSILRIQQVVRGDSAAYFCASSRGTGMNTEAFFGQGTRLTVV.

The CDR3, as DNA: TGTGCCAGCAGCTTAGACGGCGGGGCCCTCTCCTACAATGAGCAGTTCTTC. Translation gives CASSLDGGALSYNEQFF. The chain links TRBV7-2 to TRBJ2-1, with D maybe TRBD2 (6 bases). Germline loops: CDR1 SGHTA, CDR2 FQGNSA. This CDR3 has 17 amino acids. V was pared by 1 base and J by 0 bases, with 13 bases between.

The rearrangement uses TRBV7-6 and TRBJ1-1, with D unclear. The CDR3 is 14 residues long. Trimming took 3 bases from V and 5 from J, leaving 13 bases between them. Germline values: CDR1 SGHVS, CDR2 FNYEAQ. Here the CDR3 reads CASSFRSTETEAFF. The CDR3 DNA reads as TGTGCCAGCAGCTTCAGGTCAACGGAGACTGAAGCTTTCTTT.

This clonotype was recorded once. J is TRBJ1-1 and V is TRBV30, with D possibly TRBD1 on 5 matching bases. The germline gives CDR1 GTSNPN, CDR2 SVGIG (reference sequence). CDR3 length: 11 amino acids. Trimming left V 5 bases short and J 3 bases short, with 7 bases between. CDR3 bases: TGTGCCTGGTCAGGGTACACTGAAGCTTTCTTT. It codes for CAWSGYTEAFF.

This clonotype appeared many times. The chain joins TRBV4-2 to TRBJ1-1; D might be TRBD1 (5 bases). The CDR3 runs to 18 residues. V gave up 4 bases and J gave up 0 bases, with 21 bases separating them. Germline V CDR1 and CDR2: LGHNA, YNFKEQ. CDR3 region: CASSPSTGEAVVNTEAFF. In nucleotides, the CDR3 is TGTGCCAGCAGCCCCTCCACGGGGGAGGCGGTTGTGAACACTGAAGCTTTCTTT.

This clonotype was recorded a few times. This chain connects TRBV9 to TRBJ2-3; 7 nucleotides line up with TRBD1. The germline V gene has CDR1 SGDLS and CDR2 YYNGEE. The CDR3 is made up of 17 amino acids. V shed 4 bases, J shed 0 bases, and the junction held 11 bases outside the gene matches. CDR3 in DNA: TGTGCCAGCAGCCTTTCCGTGACAGGGTCCAGCACAGATACGCAGTATTTT. Protein: CASSLSVTGSSTDTQYF.

The V call is TRBV5-6, the J call TRBJ2-7; possibly TRBD1 or TRBD2 for D (5 bases each). V was trimmed by 2 bases and J by 6 bases, leaving 15 bases between them. The CDR3 totals 14 residues. Germline V gene data show CDR1 as SGHDT and CDR2 as YYEEEE. This chain's CDR3 is CASSFTGRDGEQYF. The CDR3 nucleotides are TGTGCCAGCAGCTTCACAGGAAGGGACGGCGAGCAGTACTTC.

This chain connects TRBV9 to TRBJ1-6; 7 bases are shared with TRBD1. V trimming: 3 bases; J trimming: 11 bases; junction bases outside the gene matches: 8. The germline V gene encodes CDR1 SGDLS and CDR2 YYNGEE. The CDR3 runs to 14 residues. In nucleotides, the CDR3 is TGTGCCAGCAGCGCCCGACAGGGAACGGCACCCCTCCACTTT. Translating gives CASSARQGTAPLHF.

This clonotype has only a few counts. This rearrangement joins TRBV25-1 to TRBJ2-7, with D unclear. CDR1 is MGHDK and CDR2 is SYGVNS in the germline V gene. Trimming removed 8 bases at V and 4 bases at J, with 6 bases between. CDR3 length: 10 amino acids. CDR3 region: CASGGYEQYF. The CDR3 nucleotides are TGTGCCAGCGGTGGATACGAGCAGTACTTC.

This clonotype was counted many times. The CDR3 region is CASSHGRANSPLHF. CDR3 coding DNA: TGCGCCAGCAGCCATGGACGGGCAAATTCACCCCTCCACTTT. This chain uses TRBV4-3 with TRBJ1-6; D is undetermined. CDR1 LGHNA and CDR2 YSLEER come from the germline V gene. Between the trimmed V and J ends, which lost 3 bases and 7 bases, there was a span of 10 bases. CDR3 length: 14 residues.

This clonotype was detected a few times. V and J are TRBV6-2 or TRBV6-3 and TRBJ2-1; 8 nucleotides align to TRBD2. With V trimmed by 7 bases and J by 5 bases, 16 bases remained unmatched. Germline CDR1 and CDR2: MNHEY and SVGEGT. The CDR3 covers 17 residues. CDR3 in DNA: TGTGCCAGCACCCAAGGCGGGGGGTCTCGAGTCCACAATGAGCAGTTCTTC. Translation: CASTQGGGSRVHNEQFF.

This sequence joins TRBV6-2 or TRBV6-3 and TRBJ2-7, with D uncertain. Germline loops: CDR1 MNHEY, CDR2 SVGEGT. This CDR3 spans 14 amino acids. V was shortened by 2 bases and J by 3 bases, with 11 bases between the two germline ends. The CDR3 DNA is TGTGCCAGCAGTTACGGGCAGCCTGGCTACGAGCAGTACTTC. Protein: CASSYGQPGYEQYF.

The gene calls are TRBV6-2 or TRBV6-3 and TRBJ2-1; no firm D call. The germline V gene has CDR1 MNHEY and CDR2 SVGEGT. This CDR3 comprises 16 residues. Trimming took off 6 bases at V and 2 bases at J, with 17 bases between the two ends. CDR3 bases: TGTGCCAGCAGCTACCCAGCCGCCGCGGCCTACAATGAGCAGTTCTTC. Translating gives CASSYPAAAAYNEQFF.

The chain combines TRBV25-1 with TRBJ2-7, with D possibly matching TRBD2 (7 bases). Trimming removed 7 bases at V and 7 bases at J, with 20 bases between. This CDR3 comprises 14 residues. Germline assignment: CDR1 MGHDK and CDR2 SYGVNS. CDR3 DNA sequence: TGTGCCAGCACCGAAAACGGAGGGGGAGGGGAGCAGTACTTC. Translated: CASTENGGGGEQYF.

The genes are TRBV5-1 and TRBJ2-4; 7 bases fit TRBD1. The germline V gene encodes CDR1 SGHRS and CDR2 YFSETQ. V gave up 6 bases and J gave up 4 bases; unmatched junction bases: 7. This CDR3 spans 14 amino acids. The CDR3 sequence: CASTPGTAKNIQYF. The DNA for the CDR3 is TGCGCCAGCACCCCCGGGACAGCTAAAAACATTCAGTACTTC.

This clonotype was detected only a few times. The CDR3 ends on some other residue instead of the conserved phenylalanine or tryptophan, so this is likely a read error. The DNA is omitted, as the CDR3 cannot be located on it reliably, and the CDR3 follows TCRdb's listing. The chain uses TRBV24-1 and TRBJ2-5; the table gives TRBD2 as D, unverified against the DNA. Germline-derived CDR1 and CDR2 are KGHDR and SFDVKD. The CDR3 contains 12 residues when both ends are counted. The CDR3 loop is CATSDRLAGPSL.

This clonotype was seen only a few times. The chain has TRBV6-2 or TRBV6-3 and TRBJ2-3, with D maybe TRBD1 (7 bases). Germline lookup yields CDR1 MNHEY and CDR2 SVGEGT. The length of the CDR3 is 12 residues. Trimming left V 5 bases short and J 8 bases short, with 11 bases between. The CDR3 loop reads CASSRQGLTQYF. CDR3 sequence (DNA): TGTGCCAGCAGTCGACAGGGACTTACGCAGTATTTT.

The chain couples TRBV20-1 to TRBJ1-2, with D perhaps TRBD1 (5 bases). The V end lost 3 bases, the J end lost 4 bases, and 12 bases lay between the germline ends. The germline V gene encodes CDR1 DFQATT and CDR2 SNEGSKA (reference sequence). CDR3 size: 13 residues. Here the CDR3 reads CSASPSTGYGYTF. CDR3 bases: TGCAGTGCTAGTCCTTCTACAGGCTATGGCTACACCTTC.

This clonotype occurred a few times. The chain combines TRBV20-1 with TRBJ1-1; TRBD1 matches at 9 bases. The CDR3 is made up of 14 amino acids. V lost 6 bases and J lost 2; bases outside the gene matches: 7. The germline V gene has CDR1 DFQATT and CDR2 SNEGSKA (reference sequence). CDR3 in DNA: TGCAGTGCCCCACACAGGGGGCGTAACACTGAAGCTTTCTTT. Its translation is CSAPHRGRNTEAFF.